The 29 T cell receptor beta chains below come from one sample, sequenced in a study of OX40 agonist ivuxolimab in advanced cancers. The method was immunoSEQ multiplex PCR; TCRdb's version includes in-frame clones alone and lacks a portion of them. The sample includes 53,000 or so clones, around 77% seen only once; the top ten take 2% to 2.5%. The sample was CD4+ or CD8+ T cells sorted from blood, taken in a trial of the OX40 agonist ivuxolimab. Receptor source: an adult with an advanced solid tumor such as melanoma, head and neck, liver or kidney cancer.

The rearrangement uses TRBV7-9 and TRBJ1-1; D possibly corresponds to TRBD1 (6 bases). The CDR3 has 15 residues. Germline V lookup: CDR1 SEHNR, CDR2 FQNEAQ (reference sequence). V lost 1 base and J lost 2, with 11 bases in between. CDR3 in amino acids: CASSLDRAQNTEAFF. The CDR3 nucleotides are TGTGCCAGCAGCTTAGACAGGGCCCAAAACACTGAAGCTTTCTTT.

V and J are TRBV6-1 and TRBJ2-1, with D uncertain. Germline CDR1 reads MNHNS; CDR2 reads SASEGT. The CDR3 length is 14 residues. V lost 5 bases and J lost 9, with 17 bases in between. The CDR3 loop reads CASSIRAPGGEQFF. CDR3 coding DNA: TGTGCCAGCAGTATCCGGGCCCCCGGTGGTGAGCAGTTCTTC.

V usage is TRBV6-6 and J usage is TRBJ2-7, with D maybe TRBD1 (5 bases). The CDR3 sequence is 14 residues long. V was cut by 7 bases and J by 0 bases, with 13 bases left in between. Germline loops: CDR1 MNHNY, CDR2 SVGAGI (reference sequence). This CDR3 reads CASTRPGHSYEQYF. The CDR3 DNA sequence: TGTGCCAGCACCCGACCAGGACACTCCTACGAGCAGTACTTC.

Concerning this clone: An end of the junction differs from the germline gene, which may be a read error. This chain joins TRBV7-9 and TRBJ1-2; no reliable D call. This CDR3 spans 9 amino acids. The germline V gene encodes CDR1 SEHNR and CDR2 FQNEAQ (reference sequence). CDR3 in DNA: TGTGCCAGCAGCGGTGACTTTTACTTC. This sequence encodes CASSGDFYF.

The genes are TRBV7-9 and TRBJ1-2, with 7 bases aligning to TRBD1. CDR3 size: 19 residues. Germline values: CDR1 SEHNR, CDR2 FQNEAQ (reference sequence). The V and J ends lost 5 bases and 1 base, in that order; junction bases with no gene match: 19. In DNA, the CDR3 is TGTGCCAGCAGCCTGACCCCGGGAACAGGGGCCCACCTTAACTATGGCTACACCTTC. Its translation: CASSLTPGTGAHLNYGYTF.

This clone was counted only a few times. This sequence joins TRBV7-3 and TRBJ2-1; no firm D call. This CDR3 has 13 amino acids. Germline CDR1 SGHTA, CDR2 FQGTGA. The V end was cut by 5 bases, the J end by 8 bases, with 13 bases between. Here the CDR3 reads CASSRLVRDEQFF. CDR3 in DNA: TGTGCCAGCAGCCGTCTCGTACGGGATGAGCAGTTCTTC.

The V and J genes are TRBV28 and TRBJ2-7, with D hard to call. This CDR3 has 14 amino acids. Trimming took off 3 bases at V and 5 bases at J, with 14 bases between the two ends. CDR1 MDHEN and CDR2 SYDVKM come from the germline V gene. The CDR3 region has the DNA TGTGCCAGCAGTTTTGGTATGTACCTCGACGAGCAGTACTTC. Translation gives CASSFGMYLDEQYF.

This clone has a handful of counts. As DNA, the CDR3 is TGTGCCAGCAGCCGACTAGCGGGAAGCTGGGATACGCAGTATTTT. It codes for CASSRLAGSWDTQYF. The J gene is TRBJ2-3, the V gene TRBV9; 11 bases match TRBD2. Germline loops: CDR1 SGDLS, CDR2 YYNGEE. This CDR3 contains 15 residues. J was trimmed by 6 bases and V by 4 bases; bases with no gene match: 7.

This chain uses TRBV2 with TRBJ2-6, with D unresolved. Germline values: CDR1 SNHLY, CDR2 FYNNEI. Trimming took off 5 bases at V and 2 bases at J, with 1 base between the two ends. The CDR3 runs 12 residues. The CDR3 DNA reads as TGTGCCAGCAGTCCTGGGGCCAACGTCCTGACTTTC. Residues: CASSPGANVLTF.

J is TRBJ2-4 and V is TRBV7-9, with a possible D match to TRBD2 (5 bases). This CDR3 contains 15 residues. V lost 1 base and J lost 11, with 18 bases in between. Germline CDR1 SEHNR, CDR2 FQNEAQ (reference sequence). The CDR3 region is CASSLEASRGSVQYF. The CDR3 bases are TGTGCCAGCAGCTTAGAGGCCAGTCGAGGGTCGGTTCAGTACTTC.

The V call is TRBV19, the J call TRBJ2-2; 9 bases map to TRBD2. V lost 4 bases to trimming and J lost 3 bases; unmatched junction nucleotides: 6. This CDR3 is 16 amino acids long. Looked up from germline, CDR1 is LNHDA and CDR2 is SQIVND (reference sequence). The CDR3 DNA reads TGTGCCAGTAGTAGCGCTAGCGGGGTCTACACCGGGGAGCTGTTTTTT. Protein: CASSSASGVYTGELFF.

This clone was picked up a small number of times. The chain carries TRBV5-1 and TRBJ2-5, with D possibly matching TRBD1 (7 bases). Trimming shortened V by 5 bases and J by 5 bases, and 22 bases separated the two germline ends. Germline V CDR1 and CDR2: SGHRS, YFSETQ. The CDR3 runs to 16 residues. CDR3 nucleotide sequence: TGCGCCAGCAGTAGAAGTCCGCGGGCAGGGGGGGAGACCCAGTACTTC. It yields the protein CASSRSPRAGGETQYF.

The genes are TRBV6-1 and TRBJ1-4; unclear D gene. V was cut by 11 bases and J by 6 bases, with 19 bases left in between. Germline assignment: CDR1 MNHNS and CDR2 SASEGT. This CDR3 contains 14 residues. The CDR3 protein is CAARSAGGDEKLFF. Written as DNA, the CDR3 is TGTGCCGCTCGGAGTGCGGGCGGGGATGAAAAACTGTTTTTT.

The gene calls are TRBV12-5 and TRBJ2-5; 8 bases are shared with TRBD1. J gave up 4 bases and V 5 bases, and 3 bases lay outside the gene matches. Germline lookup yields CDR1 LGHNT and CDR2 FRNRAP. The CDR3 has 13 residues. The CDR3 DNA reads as TGTGCTAGTGGTCGAGGACAGGGAGAGACCCAGTACTTC. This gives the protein CASGRGQGETQYF.

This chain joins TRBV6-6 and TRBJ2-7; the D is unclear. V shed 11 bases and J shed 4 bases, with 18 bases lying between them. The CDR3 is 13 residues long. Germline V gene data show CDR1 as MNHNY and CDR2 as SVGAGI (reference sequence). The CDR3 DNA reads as TGTGCCGCCCGACTCTCCGGCCTGTACGAGCAGTACTTC. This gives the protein CAARLSGLYEQYF.

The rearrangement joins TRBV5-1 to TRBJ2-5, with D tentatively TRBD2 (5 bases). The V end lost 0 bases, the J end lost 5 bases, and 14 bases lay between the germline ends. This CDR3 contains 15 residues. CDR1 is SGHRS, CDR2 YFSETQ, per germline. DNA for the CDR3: TGCGCCAGCAGCTTGGGCGAGGGAGTATCGGAGACCCAGTACTTC. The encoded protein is CASSLGEGVSETQYF. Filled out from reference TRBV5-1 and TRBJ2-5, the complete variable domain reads KAGVTQTPRYLIKTRGQQVTLSCSPISGHRSVSWYQQTPGQGLQFLFEYFSETQRNKGNFPGRFSGRQFSNSRSEMNVSTLELGDSALYLCASSLGEGVSETQYFGPGTRLLVL.

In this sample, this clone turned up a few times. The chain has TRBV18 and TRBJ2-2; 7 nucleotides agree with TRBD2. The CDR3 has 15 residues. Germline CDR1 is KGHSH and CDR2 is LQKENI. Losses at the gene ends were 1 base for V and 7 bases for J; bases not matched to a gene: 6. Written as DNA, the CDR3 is TGTGCCAGCTCACCACGGCGGGAGTCGAACGGGGAGCTGTTTTTT. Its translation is CASSPRRESNGELFF.

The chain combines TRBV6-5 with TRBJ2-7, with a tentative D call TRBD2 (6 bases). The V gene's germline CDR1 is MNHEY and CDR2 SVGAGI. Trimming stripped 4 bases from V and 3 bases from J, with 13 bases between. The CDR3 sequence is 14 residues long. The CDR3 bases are TGTGCCAGCAGTTCCTTTGGGGGAGGCTACGAGCAGTACTTC. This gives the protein CASSSFGGGYEQYF.

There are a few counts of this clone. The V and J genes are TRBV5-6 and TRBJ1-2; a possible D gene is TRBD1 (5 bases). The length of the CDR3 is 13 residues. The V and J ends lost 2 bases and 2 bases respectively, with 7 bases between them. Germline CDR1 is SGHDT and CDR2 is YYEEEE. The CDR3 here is CASSLPGNYGYTF. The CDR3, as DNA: TGTGCCAGCAGCTTACCAGGGAACTATGGCTACACCTTC.

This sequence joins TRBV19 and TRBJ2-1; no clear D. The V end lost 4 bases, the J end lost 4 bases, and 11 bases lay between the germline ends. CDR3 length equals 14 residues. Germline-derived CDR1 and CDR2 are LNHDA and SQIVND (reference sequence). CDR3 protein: CASSRSSTYNEQFF. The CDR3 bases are TGTGCCAGTAGTAGGTCTTCTACTTACAATGAGCAGTTCTTC. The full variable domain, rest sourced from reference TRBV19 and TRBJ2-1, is DGGITQSPKYLFRKEGQNVTLSCEQNLNHDAMYWYRQDPGQGLRLIYYSQIVNDFQKGDIAEGYSVSREKKESFPLTVTSAQKNPTAFYLCASSRSSTYNEQFFGPGTRLTVL.

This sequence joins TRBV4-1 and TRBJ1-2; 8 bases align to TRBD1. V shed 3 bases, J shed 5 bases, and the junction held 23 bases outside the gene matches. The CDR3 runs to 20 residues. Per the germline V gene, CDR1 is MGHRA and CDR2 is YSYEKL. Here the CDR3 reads CASSQRWVSGQAAPRYGYTF. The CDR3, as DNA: TGCGCCAGCAGCCAGAGATGGGTTTCGGGACAGGCAGCACCCCGGTATGGCTACACCTTC.

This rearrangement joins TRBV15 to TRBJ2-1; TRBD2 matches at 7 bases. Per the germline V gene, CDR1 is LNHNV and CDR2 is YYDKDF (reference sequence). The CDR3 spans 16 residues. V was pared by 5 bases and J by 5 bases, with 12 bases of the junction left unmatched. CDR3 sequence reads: CATSDRLARFNNEQFF. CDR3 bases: TGTGCCACCAGCGATCGACTAGCACGATTTAACAATGAGCAGTTCTTC.

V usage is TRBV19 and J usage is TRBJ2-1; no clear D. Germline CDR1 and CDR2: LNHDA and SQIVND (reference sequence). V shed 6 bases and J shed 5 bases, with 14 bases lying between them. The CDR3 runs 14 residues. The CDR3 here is CASSKRADDNEQFF. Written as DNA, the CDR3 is TGTGCCAGTAGCAAAAGGGCCGACGACAATGAGCAGTTCTTC.

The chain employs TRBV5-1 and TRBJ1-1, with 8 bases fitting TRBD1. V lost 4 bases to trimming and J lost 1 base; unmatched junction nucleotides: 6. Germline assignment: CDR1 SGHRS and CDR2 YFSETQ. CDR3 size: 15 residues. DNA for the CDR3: TGCGCCAGCAGCGCGTCAGGGGGCGCGAACACTGAAGCTTTCTTT. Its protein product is CASSASGGANTEAFF.

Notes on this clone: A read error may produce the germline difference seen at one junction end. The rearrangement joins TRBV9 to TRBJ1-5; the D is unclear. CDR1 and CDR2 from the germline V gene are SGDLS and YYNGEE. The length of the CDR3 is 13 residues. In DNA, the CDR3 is TGTACCAGCAGCCACGACTGGAATCAGCCCCAGCATTTT. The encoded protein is CTSSHDWNQPQHF.

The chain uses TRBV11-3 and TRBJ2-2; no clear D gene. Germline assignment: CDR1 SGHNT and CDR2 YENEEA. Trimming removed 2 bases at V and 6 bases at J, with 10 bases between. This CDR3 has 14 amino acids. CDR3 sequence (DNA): TGTGCCAGCAGCTTAAGCACCAGAGCCGGGGAGCTGTTTTTT. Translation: CASSLSTRAGELFF.

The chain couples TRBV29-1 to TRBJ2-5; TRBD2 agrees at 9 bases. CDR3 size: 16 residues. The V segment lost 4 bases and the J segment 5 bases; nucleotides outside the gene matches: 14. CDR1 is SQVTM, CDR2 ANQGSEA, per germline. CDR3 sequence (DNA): TGCAGCGTTGTCGTGGCGGGAGGGCCGATCTGGGAGACCCAGTACTTC. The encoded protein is CSVVVAGGPIWETQYF.

The CDR3 loop is CASSSHRGVGSYEQYF. CDR3 DNA: TGTGCCAGCAGCTCCCACAGGGGGGTGGGGTCCTACGAGCAGTACTTC. The chain joins TRBV13 to TRBJ2-5, with TRBD1 matching over 8 bases. The end of the DNA is better explained by TRBJ2-7, so the J call may be wrong. The CDR3 is 16 amino acids. Per germline, CDR1 PRHDT and CDR2 FYEKMQ (reference sequence).

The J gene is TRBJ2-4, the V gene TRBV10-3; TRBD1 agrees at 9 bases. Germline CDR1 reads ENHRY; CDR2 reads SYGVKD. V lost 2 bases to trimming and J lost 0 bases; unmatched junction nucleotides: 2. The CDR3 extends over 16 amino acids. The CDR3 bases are TGTGCCATCAGTGAGAACAGGGGGCTAGCCAAAAACATTCAGTACTTC. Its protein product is CAISENRGLAKNIQYF.